This T cell receptor (beta chain) was captured in a study of blood T cell repertoires in COVID-19. Study background: Acute and convalescent COVID-19 specimens originated in the United States, Italy and Spain. In each case, the material was cDNA or gDNA derived from T cells, B-cell-depleted T cells, or PBMCs.

As handled by the study authors: Cell counts per sample came from amplifying reference gene primers. Some clones are missing from TCRdb's copy, which holds only in-frame ones; the method was immunoSEQ multiplex PCR. That table furnishes V, J and clone size, whereas the DNA furnished D and trimming. Of tens of thousands of clones listed, 76% are singletons. The CDR3 spans 14 residues. Trimming removed 3 bases from V and 2 bases from J, with 10 bases in between. Germline lookup yields CDR1 MNHEY and CDR2 SVGAGI. The TCR sequence derives from a man in his 70s with active or convalescent COVID-19. This chain connects TRBV6-5 to TRBJ1-2; D is uncertain. The sample comprised peripheral blood. CDR3 sequence: CASSYFRENYGYTF. The DNA of the CDR3 is TGTGCCAGCAGTTATTTCCGAGAAAACTATGGCTACACCTTC.